Below, one T cell receptor (beta chain) is given with its context. What it recognizes is unknown. The data stem from a study of T cell responses to AZD1222 COVID-19 vaccine. Study-wide findings and caveats: The study found vaccine-associated CD4 TCRs spanning spike, dominant at 160-218 and 743-854. White British people made up most donors, females outnumbered males, and clonal diversity was possibly underestimated.

The data were produced by immunoSEQ multiplex PCR, yet TCRdb's version contains in-frame clones alone and is incomplete. Of 84,000 or so clones in the sample, around nine tenths were seen once. V was shortened by 2 bases and J by 6 bases, with 14 bases between the two germline ends. This CDR3 comprises 15 residues. Germline CDR1 reads MNHEY; CDR2 reads SVGEGT. Here the sequenced sample was peripheral blood, taken on day 0 of AZD1222 vaccination. The chain recombines TRBV6-2 or TRBV6-3 with TRBJ2-1, with no clear D. The sequence derives from an adult in good health. CDR3 loop: CASSYLSRQSNEQFF. The CDR3 DNA reads as TGTGCCAGCAGTTACCTGTCCCGCCAGAGCAATGAGCAGTTCTTC.